This T cell receptor beta chain was sequenced for a study of technical replicates of blood from several donors. Germline V gene data show CDR1 as LGHNA and CDR2 as YSLEER. The CDR3 is made up of 13 amino acids. Trimming removed 0 bases at V and 4 bases at J, with 6 bases between. Assay: immunoSEQ multiplex PCR; the TCRdb copy retains only in-frame clones and omits some. The table includes roughly 66,000 clones, around 85% detected once. J is TRBJ1-2 and V is TRBV4-3; D gene ambiguous. This sequence was found in a human donor in good health. Some clones in this sample may be carry-over from other donors' samples. The sample taken for sequencing was PBMCs. The CDR3 loop is CASSQDPIYGYTF. In DNA, the CDR3 is TGCGCCAGCAGCCAAGATCCCATCTATGGCTACACCTTC.